Below, 8 T cell receptor beta chains from the same sample are listed, as sequenced in a study of shared clonotypes between healthy human individuals (dated by TCRdb to 2020 to 2022). The method behind the library was the immunoSEQ multiplex PCR assay. In TCRdb, the immuneACCESS table is reduced to in-frame sequences with V and J assigned. These tables do not hold every clone; where another copy was compared, an unresolved V gene accounts for under half, and the others remain unexplained. In all, the sample holds over a million clones, and 75% of those were seen once. The ten largest account for over 1.3% of the sample. The sequenced sample consisted of memory CD4+ T cells sorted from blood. The cell subset or site label, as the study defines it: CD45RA-negative fraction. The receptors shown here come from a man aged 18 to 29 in good health.

This chain connects TRBV11-2 to TRBJ2-6; 8 nucleotides agree with TRBD1. J was trimmed by 4 bases and V by 5 bases; bases with no gene match: 4. This CDR3 has 15 residues. The germline V gene has CDR1 SGHAT and CDR2 FQNNGV. The CDR3 here is CASSRTGIGANVLTF. In DNA form, the CDR3 reads TGTGCCAGCAGCCGGACAGGGATCGGGGCCAACGTCCTGACTTTC. The full variable domain, completed using reference TRBV11-2 and TRBJ2-6, is EAGVAQSPRYKIIEKRQSVAFWCNPISGHATLYWYQQILGQGPKLLIQFQNNGVVDDSQLPKDRFSAERLKGVDSTLKIQPAKLEDSAVYLCASSRTGIGANVLTFGAGSRLTVL.

The chain couples TRBV27 to TRBJ2-7; D gene uncertain. The CDR3 length is 14 residues. V was shortened by 4 bases and J by 0 bases, with 10 bases between the two germline ends. Looked up from germline, CDR1 is MNHEY and CDR2 is SMNVEV (reference sequence). In nucleotides, the CDR3 is TGTGCCAGCAGTTACGGACGGAGCTCCTACGAGCAGTACTTC. It yields the protein CASSYGRSSYEQYF.

V gene TRBV19 combines with J gene TRBJ1-2, with D unresolved. V lost 1 base to trimming and J lost 1 base, with 7 bases between them. CDR3 length equals 14 residues. CDR1 is LNHDA and CDR2 is SQIVND in the germline V gene (reference sequence). The chain's CDR3 is CASSIARSNYGYTF. For the CDR3, the DNA is TGTGCCAGTAGTATAGCACGGAGTAACTATGGCTACACCTTC.

This clone was seen just once. The CDR3 DNA reads TGTGCCAGCAGCTTATCCAACGGGGGGAGGGAGACCCAGTACTTC. Protein: CASSLSNGGRETQYF. The V call is TRBV7-2, the J call TRBJ2-5; 7 bases match TRBD2. The CDR3 is 15 amino acids. Germline CDR1 reads SGHTA; CDR2 reads FQGNSA. The ends lost 2 bases at V and 5 bases at J; junction bases unmatched: 8.

This clone was counted between two and nine times. The chain carries TRBV7-3 and TRBJ1-2, with unresolved D. Germline CDR1 SGHTA, CDR2 FQGTGA. V gave up 5 bases and J gave up 7 bases, with 20 bases separating them. The CDR3 contains 15 residues. This CDR3 is CASSPSAREESGYTF. Written as DNA, the CDR3 is TGTGCCAGCAGCCCATCCGCGAGGGAGGAAAGTGGCTACACCTTC. The complete variable domain, with remaining parts taken from reference TRBV7-3 and TRBJ1-2, reads GAGVSQTPSNKVTEKGKYVELRCDPISGHTALYWYRQSLGQGPEFLIYFQGTGAADDSGLPNDRFFAVRPEGSVSTLKIQRTERGDSAVYLCASSPSAREESGYTFGSGTRLTVV.

The J gene is TRBJ2-5, the V gene TRBV6-6, with TRBD2 matching over 13 bases. The CDR3 has 13 amino acids. Germline V gene data show CDR1 as MNHNY and CDR2 as SVGAGI (reference sequence). The V segment lost 6 bases and the J segment 10 bases; nucleotides outside the gene matches: 5. CDR3 region: CASSSGTSGVQYF. DNA for the CDR3: TGTGCCAGCAGCTCTGGGACTAGCGGGGTCCAGTACTTC.

The rearrangement links TRBV2 to TRBJ2-7; TRBD1 might be the D (6 bases). The CDR3 extends over 12 amino acids. V lost 7 bases and J 3 bases, leaving 10 bases between the germline ends. Germline V gene sequence: CDR1 SNHLY, CDR2 FYNNEI. The CDR3 DNA is TGTGCCAGCACTGCGACAGGCTACGAGCAGTACTTC. It yields the protein CASTATGYEQYF. The full variable domain, with the rest looked up from reference TRBV2 and TRBJ2-7, is EPEVTQTPSHQVTQMGQEVILRCVPISNHLYFYWYRQILGQKVEFLVSFYNNEISEKSEIFDDQFSVERPDGSNFTLKIRSTKLEDSAMYFCASTATGYEQYFGPGTRLTVT.

The chain links TRBV7-9 to TRBJ2-2; 13 bases fit TRBD2. V shed 5 bases and J 11 bases; nucleotides not matched to a gene: 5. CDR3 size: 14 residues. Germline CDR1 is SEHNR and CDR2 is FQNEAQ (reference sequence). CDR3 region: CASSPGTSGNELFF. CDR3 sequence (DNA): TGTGCCAGCAGCCCAGGGACTAGCGGGAATGAGCTGTTTTTT.